A single sample gave rise to the 21 T cell receptor beta chains below, sequenced in a study of cytomegalovirus exposure and HLA in healthy donors. This PCR relied on a set of 60 Vbeta primers and 13 Jbeta primers. Generated by immunoSEQ multiplex PCR, the TCRdb table keeps only in-frame clones and is missing some. The data contain roughly 180,000 clones, 78% of them seen just once; the ten biggest clones take up approximately 6%. Sequenced: PBMCs. All receptors come from a woman aged 25 to 39 in good health and CMV-seropositive.

The rearrangement links TRBV7-2 to TRBJ2-7; TRBD1 matches 7 bases. With 5 bases clipped from V and 2 bases from J, the junction kept 9 bases outside the gene matches. Germline V CDR1 and CDR2: SGHTA, FQGNSA. The CDR3 has 15 amino acids. For the CDR3, the DNA is TGTGCCAGCAGCCCCAGCACCGGGACAGCCTACGAGCAGTACTTC. Its protein is CASSPSTGTAYEQYF. Full variable domain (rest looked up from reference TRBV7-2 and TRBJ2-7): GAGVSQSPSNKVTEKGKDVELRCDPISGHTALYWYRQSLGQGLEFLIYFQGNSAPDKSGLPSDRFSAERTGGSVSTLTIQRTQQEDSAVYLCASSPSTGTAYEQYFGPGTRLTVT.

This clone occurred a few times. The chain links TRBV20-1 to TRBJ1-2; 7 bases are a match to TRBD1. Germline-derived CDR1 and CDR2 are DFQATT and SNEGSKA (reference sequence). This CDR3 spans 11 amino acids. With 3 bases clipped from V and 14 bases from J, the junction kept 9 bases outside the gene matches. CDR3 in amino acids: CSASPGQRVTF. The CDR3 bases are TGCAGTGCTAGCCCGGGACAGAGGGTTACCTTC.

The gene calls are TRBV7-9 and TRBJ1-6; TRBD1 aligns across 8 bases. V shed 6 bases and J 10 bases; nucleotides not matched to a gene: 8. The CDR3 consists of 14 residues. Germline assignment: CDR1 SEHNR and CDR2 FQNEAQ (reference sequence). The CDR3 spells CASSSGGVNSPLHF. The CDR3 bases are TGTGCCAGCAGTTCAGGGGGCGTTAACTCACCCCTCCACTTT.

The chain joins TRBV11-2 to TRBJ2-2; a weak D match, TRBD1 (6 bases). This CDR3 contains 13 residues. Between the trimmed V and J ends, which lost 5 bases and 5 bases, there was a span of 9 bases. From germline, CDR1 is SGHAT and CDR2 FQNNGV. CDR3 loop: CASSLGQTGELFF. The DNA of the CDR3 is TGTGCCAGCAGCCTAGGACAGACCGGGGAGCTGTTTTTT.

A few counts support this clone. The CDR3 DNA reads TGTGCCAGCAGTGAACGGATGTCCGGGGTATACACCTTC. Protein product: CASSERMSGVYTF. This chain links TRBV6-5 with TRBJ1-2, with unresolved D. V was cut by 5 bases and J by 11 bases, with 18 bases left in between. The CDR3 spans 13 residues. Germline CDR1 reads MNHEY; CDR2 reads SVGAGI.

This clone was picked up one time. This chain joins TRBV18 and TRBJ2-3, with no clear D. The CDR3 is 15 amino acids. The V end lost 3 bases, the J end lost 1 base, and 11 bases lay between the germline ends. The germline V gene encodes CDR1 KGHSH and CDR2 LQKENI. The CDR3 protein is CASSPTALGTDTQYF. CDR3 DNA: TGTGCCAGCTCACCTACAGCCTTGGGCACAGATACGCAGTATTTT.

The rearrangement uses TRBV9 and TRBJ2-1; tentatively, D is TRBD2 (6 bases). Germline V gene sequence: CDR1 SGDLS, CDR2 YYNGEE. Trimming stripped 3 bases from V and 0 bases from J, with 13 bases between. This CDR3 comprises 16 residues. CDR3 region: CASSEERASSYNEQFF. The CDR3 nucleotides are TGTGCCAGCAGCGAGGAGCGGGCTAGCTCCTACAATGAGCAGTTCTTC.

V and J are TRBV5-4 and TRBJ1-5; D not certain. In germline, CDR1 is SGHNT, CDR2 YYREEE (reference sequence). V lost 0 bases and J lost 5, with 6 bases in between. The CDR3 is made up of 13 amino acids. CDR3 amino acids: CASSLEQDQPQHF. The CDR3 DNA follows: TGTGCCAGCAGCTTGGAACAAGATCAGCCCCAGCATTTT.

This clone was seen a handful of times. The CDR3 DNA is TGTGCCAGCAGCCAAAACCGGCAGGAGGACTATGGCTACACCTTC. It translates to CASSQNRQEDYGYTF. The chain combines TRBV2 with TRBJ1-2, with D uncertain. The germline V gene has CDR1 SNHLY and CDR2 FYNNEI. Trimming took off 6 bases at V and 3 bases at J, with 17 bases between the two ends. This CDR3 is built from 15 residues.

In this sample, this clone turned up a few times. The chain recombines TRBV7-2 with TRBJ1-1; a weak D match, TRBD1 (5 bases). The length of the CDR3 is 15 residues. From germline, CDR1 is SGHTA and CDR2 FQGNSA. Trimming shortened V by 5 bases and J by 0 bases, and 13 bases separated the two germline ends. The CDR3 DNA is TGTGCCAGCAGCCCGCCGGGGGAGCTGAACACTGAAGCTTTCTTT. This encodes CASSPPGELNTEAFF. The whole variable domain, filled in from reference TRBV7-2 and TRBJ1-1, reads GAGVSQSPSNKVTEKGKDVELRCDPISGHTALYWYRQSLGQGLEFLIYFQGNSAPDKSGLPSDRFSAERTGGSVSTLTIQRTQQEDSAVYLCASSPPGELNTEAFFGQGTRLTVV.

The CDR3, as DNA: TGTGCCAGCAGTTATACAAGCGGGAGCTACGAGCAGTACTTC. Its translation is CASSYTSGSYEQYF. The chain joins TRBV6-5 to TRBJ2-7; 8 bases fit TRBD2. J gave up 3 bases and V 3 bases, and 4 bases lay outside the gene matches. The CDR3 spans 14 residues. Per germline, CDR1 MNHEY and CDR2 SVGAGI.

The chain joins TRBV28 to TRBJ1-4; 8 nucleotides agree with TRBD1. The CDR3 extends over 18 amino acids. CDR1 is MDHEN and CDR2 is SYDVKM in the germline V gene. V lost 6 bases to trimming and J lost 3 bases; unmatched junction nucleotides: 15. DNA for the CDR3: TGTGCCAGCAGGCCCACCAGGGGGCGGCTCGGGCCTAATGAAAAACTGTTTTTT. Its translation is CASRPTRGRLGPNEKLFF. The full variable domain, in which reference TRBV28 and TRBJ1-4 provide the parts outside the CDR3, is DVKVTQSSRYLVKRTGEKVFLECVQDMDHENMFWYRQDPGLGLRLIYFSYDVKMKEKGDIPEGYSVSREKKERFSLILESASTNQTSMYLCASRPTRGRLGPNEKLFFGSGTQLSVL.

CDR3 in amino acids: CASSISLLQGMSTEAFF. As DNA, the CDR3 is TGTGCCAGTAGTATCTCCCTCCTCCAGGGGATGAGCACTGAAGCTTTCTTT. V gene TRBV19 combines with J gene TRBJ1-1; TRBD1 is a possible D gene (6 bases). V was pared by 3 bases and J by 4 bases, with 21 bases between. There are 17 residues in the CDR3. Per the germline V gene, CDR1 is LNHDA and CDR2 is SQIVND (reference sequence).

This clone has a handful of counts. This chain connects TRBV13 to TRBJ2-2; D is ambiguous. The V end was cut by 5 bases, the J end by 10 bases, with 8 bases between. The length of the CDR3 is 11 residues. CDR1 is PRHDT, CDR2 FYEKMQ, per germline (reference sequence). The CDR3 spells CASSIRQELFF. CDR3 coding DNA: TGTGCCAGCAGCATTAGACAGGAGCTGTTTTTT.

This chain links TRBV5-1 with TRBJ2-3; weak D call: TRBD1 (6 bases). There are 14 residues in the CDR3. In germline, CDR1 is SGHRS, CDR2 YFSETQ. With 4 bases removed from V and 3 bases from J, the gap between germline ends came to 12 bases. CDR3 sequence reads: CASSPDSQTDTQYF. The CDR3 bases are TGCGCCAGCAGCCCGGACAGCCAAACAGATACGCAGTATTTT.

This chain links TRBV27 with TRBJ2-2; 8 nucleotides align to TRBD2. V dropped 5 bases and J dropped 5; count of bases not matched to a gene: 13. Germline lookup yields CDR1 MNHEY and CDR2 SMNVEV (reference sequence). The CDR3 has 17 residues. The CDR3 spells CASSPDIGRAGTGELFF. The DNA for the CDR3 is TGTGCCAGCAGTCCAGATATCGGGAGGGCCGGAACCGGGGAGCTGTTTTTT.

This clone was seen a few times. J is TRBJ2-1 and V is TRBV19; the match to TRBD2 covers 9 bases. V shed 5 bases, J shed 8 bases, and the junction held 10 bases outside the gene matches. Germline-derived CDR1 and CDR2 are LNHDA and SQIVND (reference sequence). The CDR3 covers 15 residues. This chain's CDR3 is CASSLIAGEGYEQFF. The DNA for the CDR3 is TGTGCCAGTAGTCTCATAGCGGGAGAGGGCTATGAGCAGTTCTTC.

The chain joins TRBV5-4 to TRBJ2-5, with TRBD2 matching 8 bases. The CDR3 consists of 16 residues. Germline trimming cut 4 bases from V and 2 bases from J; bases unmatched to any gene: 10. Germline V CDR1 and CDR2: SGHNT, YYREEE (reference sequence). CDR3 residues: CASSPPRSGGQETQYF. The CDR3 coding sequence is TGTGCCAGCAGCCCCCCGCGGAGCGGGGGTCAAGAGACCCAGTACTTC.

The V call is TRBV29-1, the J call TRBJ2-2; 7 bases are a match to TRBD2. CDR1 and CDR2 (germline): SQVTM, ANQGSEA. V trimming: 6 bases; J trimming: 6 bases; junction bases outside the gene matches: 10. The CDR3 totals 14 residues. The CDR3 region is CSVAGSGAAGELFF. For the CDR3, the DNA is TGCAGCGTGGCTGGGAGCGGGGCGGCCGGGGAGCTGTTTTTT.

The CDR3 here is CASSLGQGSGYTF. The DNA for the CDR3 is TGTGCCAGCAGCTTGGGACAGGGTTCTGGCTACACCTTC. The chain recombines TRBV7-9 with TRBJ1-2; 9 positions match TRBD1. The junction had 3 bases not matched to a gene; V was cut back by 3 bases and J by 7 bases. The V gene's germline CDR1 is SEHNR and CDR2 FQNEAQ (reference sequence). This CDR3 comprises 13 residues.

The V gene is TRBV7-2, the J gene TRBJ1-1; no reliable D call. The CDR3 totals 15 residues. Per the germline V gene, CDR1 is SGHTA and CDR2 is FQGNSA. Trimming cost V 2 bases and J 5 bases, with 15 bases left between them. The CDR3 DNA follows: TGTGCCAGCAGCTTATCAAAACTGCCGGGGACTGAAGCTTTCTTT. Translation: CASSLSKLPGTEAFF.